This T cell receptor (beta chain) was sequenced in a study of blood T cell repertoires in COVID-19. Profiled with immunoSEQ multiplex PCR; TCRdb holds only in-frame clones, not every one. The sample carries about 44,000 clones, about 86% recorded once. This clone was seen just once. CDR3 size: 12 residues. V lost 8 bases and J lost 4, with 11 bases in between. Germline CDR1 MDHEN, CDR2 SYDVKM. The chain is built from TRBV28 and TRBJ1-2; TRBD1 is a possible D gene (6 bases). The sample consisted of peripheral blood. This receptor was obtained from a human donor in a cohort sampled during active COVID-19. CDR3 protein: CASGNRAYGYTF. The CDR3 nucleotides are TGTGCCAGCGGAAACAGGGCCTATGGCTACACCTTC.